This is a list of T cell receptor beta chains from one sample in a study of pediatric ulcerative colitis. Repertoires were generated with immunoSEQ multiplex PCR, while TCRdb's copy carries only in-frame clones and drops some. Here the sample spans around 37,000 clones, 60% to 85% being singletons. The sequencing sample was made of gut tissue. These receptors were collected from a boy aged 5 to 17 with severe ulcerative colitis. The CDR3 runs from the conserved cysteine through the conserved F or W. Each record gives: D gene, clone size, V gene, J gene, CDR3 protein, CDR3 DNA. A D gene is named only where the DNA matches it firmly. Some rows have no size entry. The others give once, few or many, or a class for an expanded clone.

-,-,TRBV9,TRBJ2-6,CASGIDGSSGANVLTF,TGTGCCAGCGGCATTGATGGGAGCTCTGGGGCCAACGTCCTGACTTTC
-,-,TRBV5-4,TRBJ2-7,CASSFQTEYEQYF,TGTGCCAGCAGCTTCCAGACAGAGTACGAGCAGTACTTC
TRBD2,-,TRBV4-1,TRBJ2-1,CASSHSSGGNREQFF,TGCGCCAGCAGCCACTCTAGCGGGGGGAATAGGGAGCAGTTCTTC
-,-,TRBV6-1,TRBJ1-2,CASSLGTLQGYTF,TGTGCCAGCTCCTTAGGTACCCTGCAGGGCTACACCTTC
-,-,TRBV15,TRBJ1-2,CATSRDYSNYGYTF,TGTGCCACCAGCAGAGATTACAGTAACTATGGCTACACCTTC
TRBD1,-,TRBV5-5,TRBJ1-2,CASSSGTENYGYTF,TGTGCCAGCAGCTCCGGGACAGAAAACTATGGCTACACCTTC
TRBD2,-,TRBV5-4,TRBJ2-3,CASSLGLAGIDTQYF,TGTGCCAGCAGCTTGGGACTAGCGGGGATAGATACGCAGTATTTT
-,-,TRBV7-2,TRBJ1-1,CASSHNWRPRETEAFF,TGTGCCAGCAGCCACAATTGGAGGCCTCGCGAAACTGAAGCTTTCTTT
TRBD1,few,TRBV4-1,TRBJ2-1,CASSQEETGSSYNEQFF,TGCGCCAGCAGCCAAGAAGAGACAGGGAGCTCCTACAATGAGCAGTTCTTC
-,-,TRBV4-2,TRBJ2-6,CASSQVQSSGANVLTF,TGTGCCAGCAGCCAAGTACAAAGCTCTGGGGCCAACGTCCTGACTTTC
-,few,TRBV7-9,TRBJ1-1,CASSLQGLLTEAFF,TGTGCCAGCAGCTTACAGGGTTTGTTAACTGAAGCTTTCTTT
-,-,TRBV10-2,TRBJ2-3,CASRELVGGPDTQYF,TGCGCCAGCAGAGAACTAGTGGGGGGGCCAGATACGCAGTATTTT
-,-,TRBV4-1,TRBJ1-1,CASSPPGNTEAFF,TGCGCCAGCAGCCCCCCCGGGAACACTGAAGCTTTCTTT
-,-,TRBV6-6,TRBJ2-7,CASRQTGEQYF,TGTGCCAGCAGACAGACGGGGGAGCAGTACTTC
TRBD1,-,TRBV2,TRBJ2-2,CASSEGQRNTGELFF,TGTGCCAGCAGCGAGGGACAGAGAAACACCGGGGAGCTGTTTTTT
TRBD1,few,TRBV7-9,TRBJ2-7,CASSSPDRGYEQYF,TGTGCCAGCAGCTCCCCGGACAGGGGCTACGAGCAGTACTTC
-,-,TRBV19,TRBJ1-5,CASTSGVRNQPQHF,TGTGCCAGTACCTCAGGGGTACGCAATCAGCCCCAGCATTTT
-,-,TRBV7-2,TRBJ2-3,CASRGIVPSGDTQYF,TGTGCCAGCAGGGGGATAGTGCCCTCTGGAGATACGCAGTATTTT
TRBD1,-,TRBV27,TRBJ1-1,CASKGQALEAFF,TGTGCCAGCAAGGGACAGGCGCTTGAAGCTTTCTTT
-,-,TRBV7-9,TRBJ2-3,CASSSLSKSTDTQYF,TGTGCCAGCAGCTCACTAAGTAAAAGCACAGATACGCAGTATTTT